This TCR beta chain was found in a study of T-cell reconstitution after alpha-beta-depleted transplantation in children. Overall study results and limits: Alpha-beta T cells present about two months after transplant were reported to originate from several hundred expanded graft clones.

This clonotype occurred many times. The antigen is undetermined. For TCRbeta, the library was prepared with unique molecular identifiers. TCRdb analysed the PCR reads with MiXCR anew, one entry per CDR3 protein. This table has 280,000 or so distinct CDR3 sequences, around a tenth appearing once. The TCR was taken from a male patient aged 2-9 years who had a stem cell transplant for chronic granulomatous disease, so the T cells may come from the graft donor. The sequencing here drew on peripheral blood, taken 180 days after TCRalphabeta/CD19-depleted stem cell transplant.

As DNA, the CDR3 is TGTGCCAGCAGCGTAGGACAGTCCCAGGGAAATGAGCAGTTCTTC. Its translation: CASSVGQSQGNEQFF. The rearrangement links TRBV9 to TRBJ2-1, with D tentatively TRBD1 (5 bases). The germline V gene encodes CDR1 SGDLS and CDR2 YYNGEE. The CDR3 has 15 amino acids. Trimming left V 0 bases short and J 7 bases short, with 14 bases between. Based on the CDR3 plus reference TRBV9 and TRBJ2-1, the full variable domain is DSGVTQTPKHLITATGQRVTLRCSPRSGDLSVYWYQQSLDQGLQFLIQYYNGEERAKGNILERFSAQQFPDLHSELNLSSLELGDSALYFCASSVGQSQGNEQFFGPGTRLTVL.